These 12 T cell receptor beta chains originate from one sample sequenced in a study of cytomegalovirus exposure and HLA in healthy donors. The primer mix had 60 Vbeta and 13 Jbeta primers. Using immunoSEQ multiplex PCR, the repertoire was profiled, and TCRdb retains in-frame clones only, with some absent. The profile shows 150,000 to 250,000 clones, more than 75% of them singletons. Input material: PBMCs. The receptors were sampled from a woman aged 45-59 years in good health and CMV-seropositive.

In nucleotides, the CDR3 is TGTGCCAGCAACGACCCGGACAGCACCCGCATGGCGGCCAACGTCCTGACTTTC. This gives the protein CASNDPDSTRMAANVLTF. The chain is built from TRBV9 and TRBJ2-6; a weak D match, TRBD1 (6 bases). The CDR3 contains 18 residues. CDR1 and CDR2 (germline): SGDLS, YYNGEE. Trimming cost V 6 bases and J 6 bases, with 25 bases left between them.

The chain employs TRBV28 and TRBJ2-1; possibly TRBD2 for D (6 bases). V was cut by 6 bases and J by 5 bases, with 17 bases left in between. Germline lookup yields CDR1 MDHEN and CDR2 SYDVKM. The CDR3 is 15 residues long. This CDR3 reads CASSLPGLDNNEQFF. The CDR3 DNA reads as TGTGCCAGCAGCCTTCCGGGACTCGACAACAATGAGCAGTTCTTC.

The CDR3 here is CASSSVPSGLYGYTF. The CDR3 DNA follows: TGTGCCAGCAGTTCGGTCCCCTCAGGGCTCTATGGCTACACCTTC. The rearrangement uses TRBV28 and TRBJ1-2; possibly TRBD1 for D (5 bases). CDR3 size: 15 residues. V lost 4 bases and J 4 bases, leaving 16 bases between the germline ends. Looked up from germline, CDR1 is MDHEN and CDR2 is SYDVKM.

The chain uses TRBV9 and TRBJ2-3; possibly TRBD2 for D (6 bases). V lost 5 bases to trimming and J lost 2 bases, with 9 bases between them. CDR1 and CDR2 from the germline V gene are SGDLS and YYNGEE. The CDR3 consists of 13 residues. CDR3 sequence: CASSAGHTDTQYF. CDR3 DNA: TGTGCCAGCAGTGCGGGGCACACAGATACGCAGTATTTT. Supplemented by reference TRBV9 and TRBJ2-3, the full variable domain reads DSGVTQTPKHLITATGQRVTLRCSPRSGDLSVYWYQQSLDQGLQFLIQYYNGEERAKGNILERFSAQQFPDLHSELNLSSLELGDSALYFCASSAGHTDTQYFGPGTRLTVL.

Here the CDR3 DNA reads TGCGCCAGCAGCAGGGGGGGGACAGGGTACAATGAGCAGTTCTTC. Translation gives CASSRGGTGYNEQFF. The chain uses TRBV5-1 and TRBJ2-1, with TRBD1 matching 9 bases. The germline V gene encodes CDR1 SGHRS and CDR2 YFSETQ. The V gene end was trimmed by 4 bases and the J gene end by 4 bases; junction bases not matched to a gene: 6. This CDR3 is 15 amino acids long.

The rearrangement joins TRBV27 to TRBJ2-1; D unclear. Germline CDR1 is MNHEY and CDR2 is SMNVEV (reference sequence). The CDR3 is 13 residues long. The V and J ends lost 2 bases and 9 bases respectively, with 11 bases between them. Here the CDR3 reads CASSLRPTGEQFF. The CDR3 DNA is TGTGCCAGCAGTTTACGCCCTACTGGTGAGCAGTTCTTC.

V usage is TRBV5-1 and J usage is TRBJ2-3; 8 bases match TRBD2. The CDR3 is 15 amino acids. Losses at the gene ends were 4 bases for V and 0 bases for J; bases not matched to a gene: 4. Germline values: CDR1 SGHRS, CDR2 YFSETQ. The CDR3 nucleotides are TGCGCCAGCAGCCGTAGCGGGATGAGCACAGATACGCAGTATTTT. Translating gives CASSRSGMSTDTQYF.

This chain connects TRBV2 to TRBJ1-1; 7 bases are a match to TRBD1. Germline V CDR1 and CDR2: SNHLY, FYNNEI. The junction had 8 bases not matched to a gene; V was cut back by 6 bases and J by 4 bases. This CDR3 is 14 amino acids long. The CDR3 DNA is TGTGCCAGCAGGACAGGGAGGCTGGGCACTGAAGCTTTCTTT. Its translation: CASRTGRLGTEAFF.

The chain joins TRBV27 to TRBJ1-1, with TRBD1 matching over 10 bases. CDR1 and CDR2 from the germline V gene are MNHEY and SMNVEV (reference sequence). CDR3 length: 14 residues. The V segment lost 5 bases and the J segment 4 bases; nucleotides outside the gene matches: 4. The CDR3 bases are TGTGCCAGCAGTGGCAGGACAGGGGGCACTGAAGCTTTCTTT. It yields the protein CASSGRTGGTEAFF.

This chain joins TRBV2 and TRBJ1-3; D not resolved. The CDR3 runs to 17 residues. The V end lost 3 bases, the J end lost 4 bases, and 19 bases lay between the germline ends. CDR1 and CDR2 from the germline V gene are SNHLY and FYNNEI. DNA for the CDR3: TGTGCCAGCAGTGATTATGGTAGCCCCGACTCAGGAAACACCATATATTTT. Amino acid sequence: CASSDYGSPDSGNTIYF.

The rearrangement uses TRBV11-2 and TRBJ2-1, with TRBD2 matching over 7 bases. The CDR3 runs 15 residues. V lost 1 base, J lost 12 bases, and 12 bases stayed unmatched. The germline CDR1 and CDR2 sequences are SGHAT and FQNNGV. The CDR3 reads CASSLGGGGVIPQFF. In nucleotides, the CDR3 is TGTGCCAGCAGCTTAGGCGGGGGAGGGGTGATTCCGCAGTTCTTC.

V usage is TRBV10-3 and J usage is TRBJ2-1; D is possibly TRBD1 (6 bases). Trimming removed 6 bases from V and 6 bases from J, with 9 bases in between. The CDR3 sequence is 12 residues long. CDR1 is ENHRY, CDR2 SYGVKD, per germline. The CDR3 loop is CAISGTLNEQFF. CDR3 sequence (DNA): TGTGCCATCAGCGGGACACTCAATGAGCAGTTCTTC.